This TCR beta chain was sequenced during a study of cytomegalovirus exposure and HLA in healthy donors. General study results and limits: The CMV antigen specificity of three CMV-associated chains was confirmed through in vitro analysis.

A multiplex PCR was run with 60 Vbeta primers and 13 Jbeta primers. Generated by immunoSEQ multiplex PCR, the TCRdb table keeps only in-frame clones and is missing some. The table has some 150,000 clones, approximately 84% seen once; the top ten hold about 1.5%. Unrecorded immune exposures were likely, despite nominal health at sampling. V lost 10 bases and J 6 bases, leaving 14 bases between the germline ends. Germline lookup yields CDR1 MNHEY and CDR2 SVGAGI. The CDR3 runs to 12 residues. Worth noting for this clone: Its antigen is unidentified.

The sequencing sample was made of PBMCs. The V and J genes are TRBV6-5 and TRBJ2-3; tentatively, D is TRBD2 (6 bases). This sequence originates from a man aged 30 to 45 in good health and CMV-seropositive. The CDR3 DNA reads TGTGCCACTTCGAGCGCGGGGGATACGCAGTATTTT. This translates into CATSSAGDTQYF.